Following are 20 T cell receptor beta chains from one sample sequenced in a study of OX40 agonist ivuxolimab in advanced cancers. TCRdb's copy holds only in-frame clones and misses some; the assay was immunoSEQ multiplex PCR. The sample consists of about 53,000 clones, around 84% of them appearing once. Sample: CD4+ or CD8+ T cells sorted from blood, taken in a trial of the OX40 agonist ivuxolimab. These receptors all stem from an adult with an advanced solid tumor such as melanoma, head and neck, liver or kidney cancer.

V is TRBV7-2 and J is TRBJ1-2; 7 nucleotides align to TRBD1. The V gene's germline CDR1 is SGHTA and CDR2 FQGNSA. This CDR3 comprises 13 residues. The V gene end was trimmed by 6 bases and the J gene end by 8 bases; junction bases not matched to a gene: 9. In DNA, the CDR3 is TGTGCCAGCAGGCTAGACAGGGTTGGAGGCTACACCTTC. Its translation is CASRLDRVGGYTF.

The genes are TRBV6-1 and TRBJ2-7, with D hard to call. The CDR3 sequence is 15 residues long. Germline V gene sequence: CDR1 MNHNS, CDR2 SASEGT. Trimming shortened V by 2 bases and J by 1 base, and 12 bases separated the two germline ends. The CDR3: CASSELWVQSYEQYF. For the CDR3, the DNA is TGTGCCAGCAGTGAACTTTGGGTACAATCCTACGAGCAGTACTTC.

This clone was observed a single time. CDR3 in DNA: TGTGCCAGCAGCCAAGGGGACAGCTACTTTTGGGGCTACACCTTC. This sequence encodes CASSQGDSYFWGYTF. V gene TRBV14 combines with J gene TRBJ1-2, with 7 nucleotides matching TRBD1. The CDR3 loop spans 15 amino acids. J gave up 8 bases and V 1 base, and 10 bases lay outside the gene matches. Germline CDR1 is SGHDN and CDR2 is FVKESK.

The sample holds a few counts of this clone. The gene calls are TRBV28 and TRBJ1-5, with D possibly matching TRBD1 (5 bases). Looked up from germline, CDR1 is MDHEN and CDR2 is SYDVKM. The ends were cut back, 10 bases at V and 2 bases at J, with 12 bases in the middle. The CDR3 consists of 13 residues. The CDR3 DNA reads TGTGCCAACGCCCGGGACGGCAATCAGCCCCAGCATTTT. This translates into CANARDGNQPQHF.

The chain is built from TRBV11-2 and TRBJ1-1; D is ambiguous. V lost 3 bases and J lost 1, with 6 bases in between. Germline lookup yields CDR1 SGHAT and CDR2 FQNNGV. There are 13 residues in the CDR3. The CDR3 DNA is TGTGCCAGCAGCTTGGAGGGGAACACTGAAGCTTTCTTT. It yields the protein CASSLEGNTEAFF. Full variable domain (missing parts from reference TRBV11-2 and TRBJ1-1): EAGVAQSPRYKIIEKRQSVAFWCNPISGHATLYWYQQILGQGPKLLIQFQNNGVVDDSQLPKDRFSAERLKGVDSTLKIQPAKLEDSAVYLCASSLEGNTEAFFGQGTRLTVV.

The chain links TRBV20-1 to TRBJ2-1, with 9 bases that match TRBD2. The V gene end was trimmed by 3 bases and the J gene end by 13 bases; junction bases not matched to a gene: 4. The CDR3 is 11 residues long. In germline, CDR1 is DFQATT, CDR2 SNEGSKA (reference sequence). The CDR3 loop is CSARGSGSQFF. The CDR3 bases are TGCAGTGCTAGGGGTAGCGGGAGCCAGTTCTTC.

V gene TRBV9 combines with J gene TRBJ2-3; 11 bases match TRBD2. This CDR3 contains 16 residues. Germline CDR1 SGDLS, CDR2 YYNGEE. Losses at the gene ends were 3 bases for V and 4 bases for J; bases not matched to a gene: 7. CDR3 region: CASSASSGRGADTQYF. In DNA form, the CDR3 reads TGTGCCAGCAGCGCTAGTAGCGGGAGGGGGGCAGATACGCAGTATTTT.

CDR3 sequence (DNA): TGTGCCAGCAGCCACATCAGGCGGGGTGACGAGCAGTACTTC. It is translated as CASSHIRRGDEQYF. The V gene is TRBV11-2, the J gene TRBJ2-7; possible D gene TRBD2, 6 bases. V was shortened by 5 bases and J by 5 bases, with 16 bases between the two germline ends. The germline V gene has CDR1 SGHAT and CDR2 FQNNGV. The CDR3 sequence is 14 residues long. The full variable domain, in which reference TRBV11-2 and TRBJ2-7 provide the parts outside the CDR3, is EAGVAQSPRYKIIEKRQSVAFWCNPISGHATLYWYQQILGQGPKLLIQFQNNGVVDDSQLPKDRFSAERLKGVDSTLKIQPAKLEDSAVYLCASSHIRRGDEQYFGPGTRLTVT.

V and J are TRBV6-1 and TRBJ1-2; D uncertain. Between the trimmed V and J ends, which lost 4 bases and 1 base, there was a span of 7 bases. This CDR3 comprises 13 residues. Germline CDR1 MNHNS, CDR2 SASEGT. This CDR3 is CASSVNDNYGYTF. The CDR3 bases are TGTGCCAGCAGTGTCAATGATAACTATGGCTACACCTTC.

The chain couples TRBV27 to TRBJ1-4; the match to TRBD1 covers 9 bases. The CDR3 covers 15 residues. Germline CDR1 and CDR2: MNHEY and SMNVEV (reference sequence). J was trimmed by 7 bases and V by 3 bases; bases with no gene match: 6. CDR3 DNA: TGTGCCAGCAGTTTTGTAACAGGGGGCCGTGAAAAACTGTTTTTT. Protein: CASSFVTGGREKLFF.

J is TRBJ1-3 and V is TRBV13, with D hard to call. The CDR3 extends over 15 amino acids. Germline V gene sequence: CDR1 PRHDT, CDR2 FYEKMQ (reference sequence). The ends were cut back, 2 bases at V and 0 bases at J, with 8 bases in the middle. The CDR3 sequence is CASSLTGGSGNTIYF. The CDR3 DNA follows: TGTGCCAGCAGCTTAACGGGAGGCTCTGGAAACACCATATATTTT.

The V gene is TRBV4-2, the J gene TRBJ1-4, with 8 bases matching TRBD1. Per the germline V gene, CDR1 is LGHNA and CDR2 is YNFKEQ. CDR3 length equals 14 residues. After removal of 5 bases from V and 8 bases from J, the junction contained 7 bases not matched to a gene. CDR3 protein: CASSEGQAGEKLFF. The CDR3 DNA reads TGTGCCAGCAGCGAGGGACAGGCGGGGGAAAAACTGTTTTTT.

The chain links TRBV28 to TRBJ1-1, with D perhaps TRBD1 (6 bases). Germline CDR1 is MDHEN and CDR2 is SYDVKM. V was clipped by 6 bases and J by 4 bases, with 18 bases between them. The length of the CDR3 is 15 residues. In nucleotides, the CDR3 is TGTGCCAGCAGCCGCGGGGGGGGCTTTAGCACTGAAGCTTTCTTT. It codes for CASSRGGGFSTEAFF.

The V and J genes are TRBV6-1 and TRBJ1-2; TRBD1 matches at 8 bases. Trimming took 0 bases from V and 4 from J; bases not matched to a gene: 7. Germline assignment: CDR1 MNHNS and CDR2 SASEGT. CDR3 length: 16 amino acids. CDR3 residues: CASSEASGQAGYGYTF. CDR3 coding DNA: TGTGCCAGCAGTGAAGCATCGGGACAGGCAGGCTATGGCTACACCTTC.

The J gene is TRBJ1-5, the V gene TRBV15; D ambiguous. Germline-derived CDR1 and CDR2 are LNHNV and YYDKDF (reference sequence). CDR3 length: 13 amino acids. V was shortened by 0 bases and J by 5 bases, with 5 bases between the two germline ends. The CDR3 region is CATSREGYQPQHF. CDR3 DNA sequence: TGTGCCACCAGCAGAGAAGGGTATCAGCCCCAGCATTTT. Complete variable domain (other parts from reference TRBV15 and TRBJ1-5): DAMVIQNPRYQVTQFGKPVTLSCSQTLNHNVMYWYQQKSSQAPKLLFHYYDKDFNNEADTPDNFQSRRPNTSFCFLDIRSPGLGDTAMYLCATSREGYQPQHFGDGTRLSIL.

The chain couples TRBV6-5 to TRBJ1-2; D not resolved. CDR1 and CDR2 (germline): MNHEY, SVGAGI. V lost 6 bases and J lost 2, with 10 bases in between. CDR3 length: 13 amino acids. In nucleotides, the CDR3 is TGTGCCAGCAGAAGCCCATCCAACTATGGCTACACCTTC. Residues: CASRSPSNYGYTF.

The CDR3 DNA reads as TGTGCCAGTAGTATCAGGGTCCAAAATAGCAATCAGCCCCAGCATTTT. Translating it yields CASSIRVQNSNQPQHF. The chain employs TRBV19 and TRBJ1-5, with D possibly matching TRBD1 (5 bases). Trimming shortened V by 3 bases and J by 0 bases, and 12 bases separated the two germline ends. The CDR3 has 16 amino acids. CDR1 and CDR2 (germline): LNHDA, SQIVND (reference sequence). The entire variable domain, with the rest obtained from reference TRBV19 and TRBJ1-5, is as follows: DGGITQSPKYLFRKEGQNVTLSCEQNLNHDAMYWYRQDPGQGLRLIYYSQIVNDFQKGDIAEGYSVSREKKESFPLTVTSAQKNPTAFYLCASSIRVQNSNQPQHFGDGTRLSIL.

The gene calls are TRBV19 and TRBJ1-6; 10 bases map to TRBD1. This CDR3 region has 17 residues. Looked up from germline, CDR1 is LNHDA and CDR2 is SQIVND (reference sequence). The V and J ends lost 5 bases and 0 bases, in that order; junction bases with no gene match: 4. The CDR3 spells CASSSRTGGSYNSPLHF. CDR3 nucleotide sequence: TGTGCCAGTAGTTCCCGGACAGGGGGCTCCTATAATTCACCCCTCCACTTT. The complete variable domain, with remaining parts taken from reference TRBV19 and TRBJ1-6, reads DGGITQSPKYLFRKEGQNVTLSCEQNLNHDAMYWYRQDPGQGLRLIYYSQIVNDFQKGDIAEGYSVSREKKESFPLTVTSAQKNPTAFYLCASSSRTGGSYNSPLHFGNGTRLTVT.

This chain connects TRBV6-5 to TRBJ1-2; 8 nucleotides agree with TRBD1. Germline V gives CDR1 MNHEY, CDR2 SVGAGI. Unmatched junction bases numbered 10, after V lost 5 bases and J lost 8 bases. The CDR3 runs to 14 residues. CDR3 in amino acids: CASSEDWDRHGYTF. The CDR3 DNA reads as TGTGCCAGCAGTGAAGATTGGGACAGGCACGGCTACACCTTC.

The CDR3 DNA reads TGTGCCAGCAGCTTAACAGGGGGAACGAACACTGAAGCTTTCTTT. It is translated as CASSLTGGTNTEAFF. The chain recombines TRBV7-8 with TRBJ1-1; 8 nucleotides agree with TRBD1. From germline, CDR1 is SGHVS and CDR2 FQNEAQ. V shed 2 bases, J shed 1 base, and the junction held 3 bases outside the gene matches. The length of the CDR3 is 15 residues. Drawing the rest from reference TRBV7-8 and TRBJ1-1, the complete variable domain is GAGVSQSPRYKVAKRGQDVALRCDPISGHVSLFWYQQALGQGPEFLTYFQNEAQLDKSGLPSDRFFAERPEGSVSTLKIQRTQQEDSAVYLCASSLTGGTNTEAFFGQGTRLTVV.